The source of this T cell receptor (beta chain) is a study of blood T cell repertoires in COVID-19. As for the study in general: Spain, Italy and the United States supplied samples that represented acute and convalescent COVID-19.

Enrollees, roughly 18 to 90 years old, lived in some 24 US areas. Membership in each cohort depended on participant-reported clinical history. The study counted Cohort 3 donors as recovered given two negative PCRs, clearance, or symptom resolution. Trimming removed 0 bases from V and 6 bases from J, with 12 bases in between. The CDR3 has 14 residues. The V gene's germline CDR1 is LGHDT and CDR2 YNNKEL (reference sequence). Data came from immunoSEQ multiplex PCR; TCRdb stores just in-frame clones and leaves some out. This table has roughly 150,000 clones, roughly 88% appearing once. The clonotype originates from a man aged 45 to 65 who had recovered from COVID-19. V usage is TRBV3-1 (or the pseudogene TRBV3-2) and J usage is TRBJ2-7, with D possibly matching TRBD1 (5 bases). The sequencing input was PBMCs or T cells enriched from blood (not recorded which). Written as DNA, the CDR3 is TGTGCCAGCAGCCAAGATTTGCAGGGTGCCGAGCAGTACTTC. Protein: CASSQDLQGAEQYF.